The 2 T cell receptor beta chains reported below all come from one sample, sequenced in a study of tissue T cells after allogeneic stem cell transplantation. Only in-frame clones appear in the TCRdb table, and some are missing; sequencing was by immunoSEQ multiplex PCR. This sample has approximately 47,000 clones, with roughly four fifths found just once. Sequencing was done on a sample of sorted cells pooled from one or two spleens. Receptors were obtained from a pool of C57BL/6 mice in good health.

Comments on this clone: Genes and germline come from the mouse. The read comes to an end 1 residue before the CDR3 does, leaving the germline J gene to fill in the end. This chain joins TRBV20 and TRBJ1-2; 7 bases fit TRBD1. V gave up 6 bases and J gave up 1 base; unmatched junction bases: 5. The length of the CDR3 is 13 residues. Germline V CDR1 and CDR2: GFQATS, STVNSAI. The chain's CDR3 is CGAHRGGNSDYTF. CDR3 bases read: TGTGGTGCCCACAGGGGTGGAAACTCCGACTACACC.

Note on this clone: Each gene name is a mouse one. With the read ending 1 residue before the CDR3 end, the germline J gene is used to fill in that end. The chain is built from TRBV26 and TRBJ1-1, with TRBD1 identical over 10 bases. Per the germline V gene, CDR1 is KGHPV and CDR2 is FQNQEV (reference sequence). The CDR3 length is 13 residues. The J segment lost 6 bases and the V segment lost 4 bases, leaving 2 bases of the junction unmatched. The part of the CDR3 DNA that was read is TGTGCCAGCAGTCCGACAGGGGGCCCAGAAGTCTTC. The encoded protein is CASSPTGGPEVF. The whole CDR3 is CASSPTGGPEVFF.